A single sample gave rise to the 14 T cell receptor beta chains below, sequenced in a study of cytomegalovirus exposure and HLA in healthy donors. A multiplex PCR was run with 60 Vbeta primers and 13 Jbeta primers. The table came from immunoSEQ multiplex PCR; TCRdb's copy has only in-frame clones and leaves some out. The table shows about 150,000 clones, with 60% to 80% occurring only once. The sequenced sample was PBMCs. These receptors all come from a woman between 35 and 50 years old in good health and CMV-seronegative.

This clone was found once. This chain links TRBV5-1 with TRBJ2-7; TRBD1 aligns across 7 bases. Losses at the gene ends were 4 bases for V and 1 base for J; bases not matched to a gene: 2. The CDR3 has 13 amino acids. From germline, CDR1 is SGHRS and CDR2 YFSETQ. The chain's CDR3 is CASSPGQSYEQYF. The DNA of the CDR3 is TGCGCCAGCAGCCCGGGACAGTCCTACGAGCAGTACTTC.

This chain connects TRBV20-1 to TRBJ1-2; D unclear. V was pared by 3 bases and J by 5 bases, with 7 bases between. CDR1 is DFQATT and CDR2 is SNEGSKA in the germline V gene (reference sequence). CDR3 length: 11 residues. DNA for the CDR3: TGCAGTGCTAGTTCGGGGTATGGCTACACCTTC. Protein sequence: CSASSGYGYTF.

J is TRBJ1-5 and V is TRBV7-2; 10 nucleotides match TRBD1. The CDR3 length is 14 residues. The ends lost 6 bases at V and 8 bases at J; junction bases unmatched: 7. Germline V gives CDR1 SGHTA, CDR2 FQGNSA. CDR3 DNA sequence: TGTGCCAGCAGTACGGGACAGGGGCAGAAGCCCCAGCATTTT. This sequence encodes CASSTGQGQKPQHF.

A single count supports this clone. The J gene is TRBJ2-1, the V gene TRBV5-1; 8 bases match TRBD1. The CDR3 is made up of 15 amino acids. CDR1 is SGHRS and CDR2 is YFSETQ in the germline V gene. The ends lost 2 bases at V and 7 bases at J; junction bases unmatched: 8. The CDR3 is CASSFRQGRMNEQFF. The CDR3 DNA reads TGCGCCAGCAGCTTTAGACAGGGGAGGATGAATGAGCAGTTCTTC.

This clone occurred once. This chain connects TRBV2 to TRBJ2-1, with 11 bases aligning to TRBD2. This CDR3 is 15 amino acids long. The ends lost 4 bases at V and 9 bases at J; junction bases unmatched: 8. CDR1 and CDR2 (germline): SNHLY, FYNNEI. The CDR3 bases are TGTGCCAGCAGTGTTAGCGGGGGGGCCTTTAGTGAGCAGTTCTTC. This translates into CASSVSGGAFSEQFF.

The V and J genes are TRBV25-1 and TRBJ1-1; D might be TRBD1 (5 bases). The germline gives CDR1 MGHDK, CDR2 SYGVNS. V was cut by 3 bases and J by 7 bases, with 21 bases left in between. The CDR3 is 16 residues long. The CDR3 DNA reads as TGTGCCAGCAGTGACCCCGGCCAGATGGGGGGAGGTGAAGCTTTCTTT. Translating it yields CASSDPGQMGGGEAFF.

The CDR3 loop is CASSSEGGTYEQYF. CDR3 DNA sequence: TGTGCCAGCAGTTCCGAGGGTGGAACCTACGAGCAGTACTTC. The rearrangement uses TRBV28 and TRBJ2-7, with D perhaps matching TRBD2 (5 bases). V was shortened by 4 bases and J by 2 bases, with 12 bases between the two germline ends. Germline CDR1 and CDR2: MDHEN and SYDVKM. The CDR3 length is 14 residues.

The chain joins TRBV27 to TRBJ2-1; 10 bases are shared with TRBD2. CDR3 length equals 16 residues. V was pared by 2 bases and J by 7 bases, with 8 bases of the junction left unmatched. Germline CDR1 is MNHEY and CDR2 is SMNVEV (reference sequence). Written as DNA, the CDR3 is TGTGCCAGCAGTTTAAGGCTAGCGGGAGTCGGGAATGAGCAGTTCTTC. Amino acid sequence: CASSLRLAGVGNEQFF.

This chain joins TRBV18 and TRBJ2-7, with a possible D match to TRBD1 (6 bases). The CDR3 runs 15 residues. The germline gives CDR1 KGHSH, CDR2 LQKENI. V was clipped by 1 base and J by 1 base, with 11 bases between them. The CDR3 sequence is CASSPLSTGSYEQYF. The CDR3 nucleotides read TGTGCCAGCTCACCACTATCAACAGGGTCCTACGAGCAGTACTTC.

This clone was found a few times. DNA of the CDR3: TGTGCCTGGATGGGGGTGGCGGGGGGTGAGGGCGAGCAGTACTTC. Translating gives CAWMGVAGGEGEQYF. The chain is built from TRBV30 and TRBJ2-7; 8 bases are a match to TRBD2. Per the germline V gene, CDR1 is GTSNPN and CDR2 is SVGIG (reference sequence). CDR3 length: 15 amino acids. V shed 4 bases and J 6 bases; nucleotides not matched to a gene: 14.

The rearrangement links TRBV6-1 to TRBJ2-4; D is unresolved. The V end lost 10 bases, the J end lost 9 bases, and 16 bases lay between the germline ends. Germline V gene sequence: CDR1 MNHNS, CDR2 SASEGT. There are 12 residues in the CDR3. The CDR3 sequence: CATMSRDFIQYF. In DNA, the CDR3 is TGTGCCACCATGTCCCGAGATTTCATTCAGTACTTC.

The chain joins TRBV27 to TRBJ2-7; 8 positions match TRBD2. The CDR3 covers 14 residues. Germline V gene sequence: CDR1 MNHEY, CDR2 SMNVEV (reference sequence). J was trimmed by 5 bases and V by 6 bases; bases with no gene match: 9. As DNA, the CDR3 is TGTGCCAGCAGCATAGCGGGGCTAGCCCACGAGCAGTACTTC. Protein product: CASSIAGLAHEQYF.

The chain recombines TRBV4-3 with TRBJ1-4, with D unresolved. This CDR3 spans 15 amino acids. V gave up 1 base and J gave up 7 bases, with 13 bases separating them. The germline CDR1 and CDR2 sequences are LGHNA and YSLEER. The CDR3 DNA reads TGCGCCAGCAGCCAAGTGGTTTCGGGTTTTGAAAAACTGTTTTTT. This codes for CASSQVVSGFEKLFF.

The count of this clone is one. This chain joins TRBV7-8 and TRBJ2-3; D might be TRBD2 (6 bases). Trimming removed 0 bases at V and 4 bases at J, with 11 bases between. The CDR3 consists of 15 residues. In germline, CDR1 is SGHVS, CDR2 FQNEAQ. CDR3 bases: TGTGCCAGCAGCTTAGCGGGCGGGACGGCAGATACGCAGTATTTT. The encoded protein is CASSLAGGTADTQYF.